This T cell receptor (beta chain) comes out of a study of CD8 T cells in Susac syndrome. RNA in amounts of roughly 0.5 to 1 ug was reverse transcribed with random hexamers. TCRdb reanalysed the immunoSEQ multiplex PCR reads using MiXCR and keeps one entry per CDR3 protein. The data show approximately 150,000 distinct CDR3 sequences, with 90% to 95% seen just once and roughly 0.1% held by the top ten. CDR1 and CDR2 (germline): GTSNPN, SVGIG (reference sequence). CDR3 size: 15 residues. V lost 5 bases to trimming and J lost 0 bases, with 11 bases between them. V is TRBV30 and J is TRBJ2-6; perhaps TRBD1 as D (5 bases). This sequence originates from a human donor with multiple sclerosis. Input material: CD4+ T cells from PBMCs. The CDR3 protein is CAWLDSRSGANVLTF. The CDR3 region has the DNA TGTGCCTGGCTTGACAGCCGCTCTGGGGCCAACGTCCTGACTTTC. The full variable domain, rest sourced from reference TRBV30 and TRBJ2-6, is SQTIHQWPATLVQPVGSPLSLECTVEGTSNPNLYWYRQAAGRGLQLLFYSVGIGQISSEVPQNLSASRPQDRQFILSSKKLLLSDSGFYLCAWLDSRSGANVLTFGAGSRLTVL.